These T cell receptor beta chains were read from a single sample in a study of STAT5B mutations in CD4+ large granular lymphocyte leukemia. Method: immunoSEQ multiplex PCR; TCRdb's copy keeps in-frame clones and lacks some. Found here are some 30,000 clones, 65% to 75% of them singletons; the top ten hold about 0.95%. The sequencing input was CD4+ T cells from blood buffy coats. These receptors were taken from a human donor in good health. Each CDR3 is given without its conserved first and last residue.

V gene: TRBV4-2; CDR3 protein: ASSQVQGPQETQY
V gene: TRBV19; CDR3 protein: ASSIIALRRGGNEQF
V gene: TRBV6-6; CDR3 protein: ASSFPGRMYGYT
V gene: TRBV11-1; CDR3 protein: ASSTSRDRAKSAEAF
V gene: TRBV6-6; CDR3 protein: ASSNRVNEKLF
V gene: TRBV4-1; CDR3 protein: ASSPSDRKGYT
V gene: TRBV7-2; CDR3 protein: ASSLAFGMGEQF
V gene: TRBV7-2; CDR3 protein: ASSSATGAGNTIY
V gene: TRBV4-1; CDR3 protein: ASSPGEAKNIQY
V gene: TRBV7-9; CDR3 protein: ASSLVGAQSGNTIY
V gene: TRBV2; CDR3 protein: ASSDRGTEAF
V gene: TRBV19; CDR3 protein: ASGKQGAHEQF
V gene: TRBV6-5; CDR3 protein: ASSYSGRANEKLF
V gene: TRBV30; CDR3 protein: AWSVGGEGLF
V gene: TRBV11-2; CDR3 protein: ASSLGVRSSYEQY
V gene: TRBV5-5; CDR3 protein: ASSLYPGDTEAF
V gene: TRBV5-6; CDR3 protein: ASSLVRGALWTEAF
V gene: TRBV11-2; CDR3 protein: ASSLVPGRGYGEQY
V gene: TRBV10-3; CDR3 protein: AISERARGVYGYT